Following are 23 T cell receptor beta chains from one sample sequenced in a study of blood T cell repertoires in COVID-19 (dated by TCRdb to the early 2020s). The library was prepared using the immunoSEQ multiplex PCR assay. What TCRdb holds here is the immuneACCESS table cut down to in-frame rearrangements. Part of the clones is not present; checked against another copy, under half of the missing clones reflect an unresolved V gene, and the others are unexplained. The sample table shows approximately 450,000 clones, and roughly 85% are seen once. 1.5% to 2% of the sample is taken by the ten largest. Sample: PBMCs or T cells enriched from blood (not recorded which). The source is a young woman with acute COVID-19.

The rearrangement uses TRBV9 and TRBJ2-1; no definite D call. Trimming shortened V by 0 bases and J by 6 bases, and 10 bases separated the two germline ends. Looked up from germline, CDR1 is SGDLS and CDR2 is YYNGEE. This CDR3 contains 14 residues. The chain's CDR3 is CASSVVQNPNEQFF. The CDR3 DNA is TGTGCCAGCAGCGTAGTACAGAACCCCAATGAGCAGTTCTTC.

This clone was observed a single time. The chain is built from TRBV19 and TRBJ2-3, with 9 positions matching TRBD2. With 3 bases clipped from V and 9 bases from J, the junction kept 7 bases outside the gene matches. CDR3 length: 14 residues. Germline V gene lookup returns CDR1 LNHDA and CDR2 SQIVND (reference sequence). The CDR3 reads CASSIKAGGRTQYF. The CDR3 region has the DNA TGTGCCAGTAGTATCAAGGCGGGGGGGAGAACGCAGTATTTT.

This sequence joins TRBV6-2 or TRBV6-3 and TRBJ2-7; D possibly corresponds to TRBD2 (7 bases). Germline CDR1 MNHEY, CDR2 SVGEGT. The CDR3 totals 14 residues. Trimming took off 6 bases at V and 4 bases at J, with 16 bases between the two ends. The CDR3 DNA sequence: TGTGCCAGCAGCCCAAGGGGGGGCCCTTACGAGCAGTACTTC. Translated, it gives CASSPRGGPYEQYF.

This CDR3 is CASSRLPNTEAFF. The CDR3 nucleotides are TGTGCCAGCAGCCGCCTTCCGAACACTGAAGCTTTCTTT. This rearrangement joins TRBV7-8 to TRBJ1-1; D is unresolved. V was trimmed by 5 bases and J by 1 base, leaving 8 bases between them. The CDR3 consists of 13 residues. Germline assignment: CDR1 SGHVS and CDR2 FQNEAQ.

The rearrangement uses TRBV12-3 or TRBV12-4 and TRBJ1-1; D is possibly TRBD1 (6 bases). This CDR3 has 12 amino acids. The germline V and J ends were trimmed by 6 bases and 10 bases, with 15 bases remaining between them. The CDR3 nucleotides read TGTGCCAGCAGCCTTAACAGGGTGCGAGCTTTCTTT. Its translation: CASSLNRVRAFF.

The chain couples TRBV9 to TRBJ1-1, with TRBD1 matching 9 bases. The CDR3 totals 15 residues. V was pared by 4 bases and J by 6 bases, with 10 bases of the junction left unmatched. The V gene's germline CDR1 is SGDLS and CDR2 YYNGEE. The CDR3 is CASSPTGDRAPEAFF. CDR3 sequence (DNA): TGTGCCAGCAGCCCTACTGGGGACAGGGCCCCTGAAGCTTTCTTT.

The J gene is TRBJ1-1, the V gene TRBV7-8; TRBD1 is a possible D gene (5 bases). With 5 bases removed from V and 4 bases from J, the gap between germline ends came to 17 bases. The CDR3 loop spans 15 amino acids. The V gene's germline CDR1 is SGHVS and CDR2 FQNEAQ. CDR3 region: CASSRRQGLGTEAFF. The DNA of the CDR3 is TGTGCCAGCAGCCGAAGGCAGGGTTTGGGCACTGAAGCTTTCTTT.

This sequence joins TRBV18 and TRBJ1-2; D not certain. Per the germline V gene, CDR1 is KGHSH and CDR2 is LQKENI. The CDR3 runs 13 residues. With 2 bases removed from V and 9 bases from J, the gap between germline ends came to 13 bases. CDR3 nucleotide sequence: TGTGCCAGCTCACCAAACCCCAGTGAAAGCTACACCTTC. This codes for CASSPNPSESYTF.

The chain joins TRBV27 to TRBJ1-3; the D gene is possibly TRBD1 (5 bases). CDR1 and CDR2 from the germline V gene are MNHEY and SMNVEV (reference sequence). The V gene lost 8 bases and the J gene lost 2 bases, with 13 bases spanning the gap. CDR3 length: 14 amino acids. CDR3 protein: CASQDSVTGNTIYF. The DNA of the CDR3 is TGTGCCAGCCAAGACAGTGTAACTGGAAACACCATATATTTT.

This chain joins TRBV6-1 and TRBJ1-4; D perhaps matches TRBD1 (5 bases). V was shortened by 1 base and J by 0 bases, with 12 bases between the two germline ends. CDR1 is MNHNS and CDR2 is SASEGT in the germline V gene. The CDR3 loop spans 17 amino acids. CDR3 sequence: CASSEEGPGATNEKLFF. The CDR3 coding sequence is TGTGCCAGCAGTGAAGAGGGGCCGGGGGCAACTAATGAAAAACTGTTTTTT.

The rearrangement links TRBV7-3 to TRBJ1-6; a weak D match, TRBD1 (6 bases). CDR1 is SGHTA and CDR2 is FQGTGA in the germline V gene. Trimming removed 0 bases from V and 10 bases from J, with 16 bases in between. This CDR3 has 16 amino acids. For the CDR3, the DNA is TGTGCCAGCAGCTTAACCGCTTCGGGACACGGATCACCCCTCCACTTT. Translation gives CASSLTASGHGSPLHF.

The gene calls are TRBV28 and TRBJ2-1, with a possible D match to TRBD1 (5 bases). This CDR3 is 16 amino acids long. The ends were cut back, 4 bases at V and 0 bases at J, with 13 bases in the middle. From germline, CDR1 is MDHEN and CDR2 SYDVKM. DNA for the CDR3: TGTGCCAGCAGTTCCCATACAGGAAGCTCCTACAATGAGCAGTTCTTC. It specifies CASSSHTGSSYNEQFF.

The chain joins TRBV20-1 to TRBJ2-5; TRBD2 aligns across 9 bases. The CDR3 contains 15 residues. Germline V gives CDR1 DFQATT, CDR2 SNEGSKA (reference sequence). V dropped 3 bases and J dropped 2; count of bases not matched to a gene: 7. CDR3 loop: CSASIPSGVQETQYF. Written as DNA, the CDR3 is TGCAGTGCTAGTATCCCTAGCGGGGTTCAAGAGACCCAGTACTTC.

V and J are TRBV18 and TRBJ1-1; the D gene is possibly TRBD1 (6 bases). The ends were cut back, 2 bases at V and 6 bases at J, with 13 bases in the middle. Germline CDR1 reads KGHSH; CDR2 reads LQKENI. The CDR3 has 14 residues. The DNA of the CDR3 is TGTGCCAGCTCACCATACGAGGACAGCCCTGAAGCTTTCTTT. This translates into CASSPYEDSPEAFF. Full variable domain (outside the CDR3, taken from reference TRBV18 and TRBJ1-1): NAGVMQNPRHLVRRRGQEARLRCSPMKGHSHVYWYRQLPEEGLKFMVYLQKENIIDESGMPKERFSAEFPKEGPSILRIQQVVRGDSAAYFCASSPYEDSPEAFFGQGTRLTVV.

A single count supports this clone. The chain joins TRBV19 to TRBJ1-5, with D tentatively TRBD1 (6 bases). Germline values: CDR1 LNHDA, CDR2 SQIVND (reference sequence). The CDR3 totals 13 residues. Trimming removed 6 bases from V and 6 bases from J, with 12 bases in between. CDR3 coding DNA: TGTGCCAGTAGACAGGGCGTTAGTCAGCCCCAGCATTTT. It codes for CASRQGVSQPQHF. Variable domain in full (rest from reference TRBV19 and TRBJ1-5): DGGITQSPKYLFRKEGQNVTLSCEQNLNHDAMYWYRQDPGQGLRLIYYSQIVNDFQKGDIAEGYSVSREKKESFPLTVTSAQKNPTAFYLCASRQGVSQPQHFGDGTRLSIL.

The rearrangement links TRBV6-5 to TRBJ1-5; 8 bases are a match to TRBD1. Germline lookup yields CDR1 MNHEY and CDR2 SVGAGI. There are 15 residues in the CDR3. V shed 4 bases and J 6 bases; nucleotides not matched to a gene: 8. CDR3 nucleotide sequence: TGTGCCAGCAGTTCCGGACAGGGTGTTCGTCAGCCCCAGCATTTT. Translating gives CASSSGQGVRQPQHF.

With regard to this clone: This sample includes further DNA sequences coding for the same CDR3. This chain connects TRBV7-9 to TRBJ1-2; 9 bases are shared with TRBD1. J was trimmed by 5 bases and V by 5 bases; bases with no gene match: 3. The germline V gene encodes CDR1 SEHNR and CDR2 FQNEAQ (reference sequence). The CDR3 runs 13 residues. CDR3 protein: CASSAGQGYGYTF. For the CDR3, the DNA is TGTGCCAGCAGCGCCGGACAGGGGTATGGCTACACCTTC.

This clone was detected only a few times. This chain uses TRBV10-3 with TRBJ2-5, with TRBD2 matching over 14 bases. CDR1 is ENHRY, CDR2 SYGVKD, per germline. The trim removed 0 bases at V and 5 bases at J, leaving 8 bases unmatched. The CDR3 runs 18 residues. The CDR3 spells CAISESIGTSGSWETQYF. CDR3 DNA: TGTGCCATCAGTGAGTCGATCGGGACTAGCGGGAGTTGGGAGACCCAGTACTTC.

The genes are TRBV14 and TRBJ2-3, with D possibly TRBD1 on 6 matching bases. The CDR3 length is 16 residues. Germline CDR1 reads SGHDN; CDR2 reads FVKESK. Trimming left V 4 bases short and J 3 bases short, with 17 bases between. The CDR3 is CASSPTNREATDTQYF. CDR3 nucleotide sequence: TGTGCCAGCAGCCCGACGAACAGGGAAGCAACAGATACGCAGTATTTT.

This chain links TRBV18 with TRBJ1-6; a weak D match, TRBD1 (6 bases). The CDR3 runs 15 residues. Germline CDR1 and CDR2: KGHSH and LQKENI. Trimming removed 3 bases from V and 9 bases from J, with 15 bases in between. The CDR3 sequence: CASSPGGPQSSPLHF. The CDR3 bases are TGTGCCAGCTCACCCGGGGGGCCGCAGAGTTCACCCCTCCACTTT.

The rearrangement links TRBV2 to TRBJ2-1, with TRBD2 matching over 10 bases. The CDR3 consists of 15 residues. Germline V gene data show CDR1 as SNHLY and CDR2 as FYNNEI. The junction had 9 bases not matched to a gene; V was cut back by 4 bases and J by 9 bases. CDR3 DNA: TGTGCCAGCAGTGGTAATAGCGGGAGGTTCACTGAGCAGTTCTTC. Amino acids: CASSGNSGRFTEQFF.

J is TRBJ2-3 and V is TRBV4-2; 10 nucleotides line up with TRBD2. The length of the CDR3 is 15 residues. Germline CDR1 and CDR2: LGHNA and YNFKEQ. V shed 6 bases, J shed 4 bases, and the junction held 7 bases outside the gene matches. DNA of the CDR3: TGTGCCAGCAGTGTAGCGGGGGGATTGTCAGATACGCAGTATTTT. Translation: CASSVAGGLSDTQYF.

The rearrangement uses TRBV5-6 and TRBJ2-7; TRBD2 is a possible D gene (5 bases). Trimming removed 2 bases from V and 5 bases from J, with 11 bases in between. The CDR3 extends over 13 amino acids. From germline, CDR1 is SGHDT and CDR2 YYEEEE. The CDR3 nucleotides read TGTGCCAGCAGCTTTACTAGATGGAACGAGCAGTACTTC. It is translated as CASSFTRWNEQYF.